The 30 T cell receptor beta chains below were found in one sample sequenced in a study of post-analysis software for immune sequencing data. Overall study results and limits: Elevated frequency relative to controls characterized roughly five TRBV segments in patients, TRBV5-6, TRBV5-1 and TRBV20-1 among them.

The antigens for these receptors are not known. TCR beta libraries were prepared from cDNA with unique molecular identifiers. TCRdb reprocessed the PCR reads via MiXCR and lists one record per CDR3 protein. The sample yields hundreds of thousands of distinct CDR3 sequences, roughly 30% seen once. Sequencing was performed on blood. The source is a girl aged 5-17 years with multiple sclerosis.

This clonotype was seen only a few times. The rearrangement links TRBV9 to TRBJ2-5; 7 nucleotides match TRBD2. V gave up 4 bases and J gave up 2 bases; unmatched junction bases: 8. Germline CDR1 SGDLS, CDR2 YYNGEE. The CDR3 loop spans 15 amino acids. The CDR3 region is CASSRGLLTQETQYF. The DNA for the CDR3 is TGTGCCAGCAGCAGGGGACTACTAACGCAAGAGACCCAGTACTTC.

This clonotype has only a few counts. The V gene is TRBV11-1, the J gene TRBJ2-3, with TRBD2 matching 7 bases. V lost 5 bases and J lost 6; bases outside the gene matches: 17. Germline-derived CDR1 and CDR2 are SGHAT and FQDESV (reference sequence). The CDR3 has 17 amino acids. The CDR3 region has the DNA TGTGCCAGCAGCCCGTCGGCGGACGGCGGGGGAGCCGATACGCAGTATTTT. Its protein is CASSPSADGGGADTQYF.

This clonotype was detected only once. The J gene is TRBJ2-3, the V gene TRBV6-1; TRBD1 agrees at 10 bases. Germline assignment: CDR1 MNHNS and CDR2 SASEGT. The CDR3 loop spans 15 amino acids. After removal of 11 bases from V and 5 bases from J, the junction contained 13 bases not matched to a gene. CDR3: CALETRDRGKDTQYF. The CDR3 bases are TGTGCCCTCGAGACACGGGACAGGGGTAAAGATACGCAGTATTTT.

About this clonotype: One end of the junction varies from germline; a read error may be responsible. The chain joins TRBV5-5 to TRBJ2-1; D not resolved. Germline V gene sequence: CDR1 SGHKS, CDR2 YYEKEE (reference sequence). The CDR3 spans 13 residues. Here the CDR3 DNA reads TGTGCCAGCAGCTTGGCCCCCTACAATCAGCAGTTCTTC. Translating it yields CASSLAPYNQQFF.

This clonotype turned up a few times. As DNA, the CDR3 is TGCAGCGTTGAAGGACGAGGGTACGCGTCCGGCTACACCTTC. It yields the protein CSVEGRGYASGYTF. This sequence joins TRBV29-1 and TRBJ1-2; D call uncertain. The V and J ends lost 1 base and 8 bases respectively, with 17 bases between them. The V gene's germline CDR1 is SQVTM and CDR2 ANQGSEA. The CDR3 is 14 residues long.

The chain carries TRBV29-1 and TRBJ2-3, with D hard to call. CDR3 length equals 11 residues. V lost 3 bases and J 7 bases, leaving 8 bases between the germline ends. Germline loops: CDR1 SQVTM, CDR2 ANQGSEA. The CDR3 nucleotides read TGCAGCGTTGATTTGGGAAATACGCAGTATTTT. Translated, it gives CSVDLGNTQYF.

This clonotype was seen a single time. Being one base from a much bigger clone, this may be a read error. The chain joins TRBV7-2 to TRBJ2-1, with D perhaps matching TRBD2 (5 bases). Germline CDR1 SGHTA, CDR2 FQGNSA. CDR3 length: 14 residues. CDR3 residues: CASSSLASYNGQFF. The CDR3 bases are TGTGCCAGCAGCTCTTTAGCGAGTTACAATGGGCAGTTCTTC.

This clonotype was counted between two and nine times. The chain combines TRBV5-1 with TRBJ1-1, with a weak D call TRBD1 (5 bases). The germline gives CDR1 SGHRS, CDR2 YFSETQ. The V end was cut by 5 bases, the J end by 6 bases, with 17 bases between. This CDR3 is 14 amino acids long. The CDR3, as DNA: TGCGCCAGCAGAAGGGGATTCGGAGGCGCTGAAGCTTTCTTT. It encodes CASRRGFGGAEAFF.

This clonotype has just a few counts. The rearrangement links TRBV20-1 to TRBJ1-1, with D tentatively TRBD1 (6 bases). Trimming left V 2 bases short and J 0 bases short, with 10 bases between. Germline V lookup: CDR1 DFQATT, CDR2 SNEGSKA (reference sequence). CDR3 length equals 14 residues. The CDR3 nucleotides read TGCAGTGCTAGACCCCAGGGGTTGAACACTGAAGCTTTCTTT. Protein sequence: CSARPQGLNTEAFF.

This chain uses TRBV20-1 with TRBJ1-1, with no clear D. The CDR3 has 9 amino acids. Germline CDR1 and CDR2: DFQATT and SNEGSKA (reference sequence). CDR3 nucleotides: TGCAGGCTGAGCAGGGAAGCTTTCTTT. This encodes CRLSREAFF.

This chain links TRBV15 with TRBJ2-5, with 13 nucleotides matching TRBD2. With V trimmed by 5 bases and J by 6 bases, 6 bases remained unmatched. CDR3 size: 15 residues. Per germline, CDR1 LNHNV and CDR2 YYDKDF (reference sequence). The CDR3 DNA reads TGTGCCACCAGCCCTGGACTAGCGGGGGTAAAGACCCAGTACTTC. Its protein is CATSPGLAGVKTQYF. Supplemented by reference TRBV15 and TRBJ2-5, the full variable domain reads DAMVIQNPRYQVTQFGKPVTLSCSQTLNHNVMYWYQQKSSQAPKLLFHYYDKDFNNEADTPDNFQSRRPNTSFCFLDIRSPGLGDTAMYLCATSPGLAGVKTQYFGPGTRLLVL.

The rearrangement joins TRBV7-2 to TRBJ1-1; no clear D gene. The germline gives CDR1 SGHTA, CDR2 FQGNSA. Between the trimmed V and J ends, which lost 1 base and 5 bases, there was a span of 14 bases. The CDR3 is made up of 15 amino acids. The CDR3 here is CASSLGAGVGTEAFF. The CDR3 nucleotides read TGTGCCAGCAGCTTAGGAGCGGGTGTGGGGACTGAAGCTTTCTTT. The full variable domain, rest sourced from reference TRBV7-2 and TRBJ1-1, is GAGVSQSPSNKVTEKGKDVELRCDPISGHTALYWYRQSLGQGLEFLIYFQGNSAPDKSGLPSDRFSAERTGGSVSTLTIQRTQQEDSAVYLCASSLGAGVGTEAFFGQGTRLTVV.

This clonotype was picked up a small number of times. The chain links TRBV7-2 to TRBJ2-7; no clear D. V was shortened by 1 base and J by 3 bases, with 10 bases between the two germline ends. The CDR3 length is 14 residues. CDR1 is SGHTA and CDR2 is FQGNSA in the germline V gene. The CDR3 DNA sequence: TGTGCCAGCAGCTTAGGGAGACAAAACTACGAGCAGTACTTC. It specifies CASSLGRQNYEQYF. Supplemented by reference TRBV7-2 and TRBJ2-7, the full variable domain reads GAGVSQSPSNKVTEKGKDVELRCDPISGHTALYWYRQSLGQGLEFLIYFQGNSAPDKSGLPSDRFSAERTGGSVSTLTIQRTQQEDSAVYLCASSLGRQNYEQYFGPGTRLTVT.

Points on this clonotype: The conserved final phenylalanine or tryptophan is absent from the CDR3, which likely points to a read error. The chain carries TRBV10-3 and TRBJ1-6; D is uncertain. CDR3 size: 16 residues. V was cut by 2 bases and J by 5 bases, with 13 bases left in between. Germline lookup yields CDR1 ENHRY and CDR2 SYGVKD. The CDR3 loop is CAISEARTLNNSPLHL. The CDR3, as DNA: TGTGCCATCAGTGAGGCCCGAACTCTAAATAATTCACCCCTCCACTTG.

On this clonotype itself: Relative to the germline gene, one junction end is altered; a read error may explain this. The J gene is TRBJ2-1, the V gene TRBV6-2 or TRBV6-3; D may be TRBD1 (5 bases). The CDR3 consists of 13 residues. The germline V gene has CDR1 MNHEY and CDR2 SVGEGT. For the CDR3, the DNA is TGTACCAGCAGTACCCAGTCAGGGAATGAGCAGTTCTTC. It specifies CTSSTQSGNEQFF.

The chain couples TRBV6-5 to TRBJ2-5; 12 nucleotides agree with TRBD2. The CDR3 length is 17 residues. Trimming cost V 6 bases and J 1 base; bases outside gene matches: 9. CDR1 is MNHEY, CDR2 SVGAGI, per germline. The CDR3 sequence is CASSYGVTSGGQETQYF. CDR3 sequence (DNA): TGTGCCAGCAGCTACGGGGTGACTAGCGGGGGCCAAGAGACCCAGTACTTC.

As to this clonotype: One end of the junction is discordant with germline, which a read error may explain. The rearrangement links TRBV5-1 to TRBJ2-4, with D possibly being TRBD1 (6 bases). The J call could be wrong; TRBJ2-7 is a better fit for the DNA end. This CDR3 has 16 amino acids. The germline V gene encodes CDR1 SGHRS and CDR2 YFSETQ. This CDR3 is CAGSPTTGQKSFEQYF. The DNA of the CDR3 is TGCGCCGGCAGTCCCACGACCGGACAGAAATCTTTCGAGCAGTACTTC.

For this clonotype: With a much larger clone just one base away, this may be a read error. The chain combines TRBV28 with TRBJ2-7; 7 bases are a match to TRBD2. CDR3 length equals 16 residues. CDR1 and CDR2 from the germline V gene are MDHEN and SYDVKM. CDR3 sequence: CASSIPLTGGSSEHYF. The CDR3 nucleotides are TGTGCCAGCAGTATACCCCTGACGGGAGGATCCTCGGAGCACTACTTC.

The CDR3 sequence is CASIPGEDYGYTF. The CDR3 DNA is TGTGCCAGCATCCCGGGGGAGGACTATGGCTACACCTTC. The chain recombines TRBV28 with TRBJ1-2, with D tentatively TRBD1 (5 bases). The length of the CDR3 is 13 residues. V was clipped by 7 bases and J by 3 bases, with 12 bases between them. The germline V gene encodes CDR1 MDHEN and CDR2 SYDVKM.

This clonotype showed up just a few times. This chain joins TRBV7-9 and TRBJ2-1; 9 nucleotides line up with TRBD2. V lost 1 base and J lost 8; bases outside the gene matches: 3. The germline gives CDR1 SEHNR, CDR2 FQNEAQ (reference sequence). This CDR3 has 14 residues. The CDR3: CASSLGGLAYEQFF. The CDR3 DNA reads as TGTGCCAGCAGCTTAGGAGGACTAGCGTATGAGCAGTTCTTC.

This clonotype was counted a few times. The rearrangement links TRBV4-3 to TRBJ2-3; the match to TRBD1 covers 7 bases. There are 16 residues in the CDR3. Germline assignment: CDR1 LGHNA and CDR2 YSLEER. Losses at the gene ends were 1 base for V and 7 bases for J; bases not matched to a gene: 11. The CDR3 coding sequence is TGCGCCAGCAGCCAAGTCTTATCCGGGACAGCTTATACGCAGTATTTT. Translating gives CASSQVLSGTAYTQYF.

The V gene is TRBV29-1, the J gene TRBJ2-5; 13 bases line up with TRBD2. V shed 7 bases and J 4 bases; nucleotides not matched to a gene: 18. CDR1 is SQVTM and CDR2 is ANQGSEA in the germline V gene. The CDR3 is 18 amino acids. The CDR3 loop is CSAQAFATSGRGVETQYF. The DNA for the CDR3 is TGCAGCGCCCAGGCTTTTGCTACTAGCGGGAGGGGCGTAGAGACCCAGTACTTC.

This clonotype appeared a few times. V usage is TRBV5-5 and J usage is TRBJ2-1; 13 positions match TRBD2. Germline values: CDR1 SGHKS, CDR2 YYEKEE (reference sequence). The CDR3 runs 14 residues. Germline trimming cut 4 bases from V and 9 bases from J; bases unmatched to any gene: 4. CDR3 in amino acids: CASSVLAGGGEQFF. In DNA, the CDR3 is TGTGCCAGCAGCGTACTAGCGGGAGGGGGTGAGCAGTTCTTC.

Regarding this clonotype: One junction end disagrees with the germline gene, perhaps due to a read error. V gene TRBV29-1 combines with J gene TRBJ2-1; D is unclear. The CDR3 contains 11 residues. Germline assignment: CDR1 SQVTM and CDR2 ANQGSEA. Here the CDR3 DNA reads TGCAGCGTAGGAGTGTACAATGAGCAGGTCTTC. Translating gives CSVGVYNEQVF.

This clonotype was seen many times. V gene TRBV7-2 combines with J gene TRBJ2-3; D is unclear. V was shortened by 0 bases and J by 0 bases, with 7 bases between the two germline ends. CDR1 and CDR2 from the germline V gene are SGHTA and FQGNSA. The CDR3 totals 15 residues. As DNA, the CDR3 is TGTGCCAGCAGCTTAGCTCGCGTAAGCACAGATACGCAGTATTTT. This sequence encodes CASSLARVSTDTQYF.

The rearrangement uses TRBV28 and TRBJ1-1; tentatively, D is TRBD1 (5 bases). Between the trimmed V and J ends, which lost 6 bases and 0 bases, there was a span of 17 bases. CDR1 MDHEN and CDR2 SYDVKM come from the germline V gene. The CDR3 extends over 16 amino acids. The CDR3 coding sequence is TGTGCCAGCAGCCCTGACAGTAATACTATGAACACTGAAGCTTTCTTT. Translated, it gives CASSPDSNTMNTEAFF.

The chain recombines TRBV7-2 with TRBJ2-7, with 8 nucleotides matching TRBD2. The germline gives CDR1 SGHTA, CDR2 FQGNSA. The trim removed 5 bases at V and 0 bases at J, leaving 6 bases unmatched. The CDR3 totals 15 residues. The CDR3 loop is CASSRRGGNSYEQYF. The CDR3 bases are TGTGCCAGCAGCCGTCGGGGGGGGAACTCCTACGAGCAGTACTTC.

This clonotype has a handful of counts. In DNA, the CDR3 is TGTGCCAGCGGACCTTACAGGGGTAACACCGGGGAGCTGTTTTTT. Translation: CASGPYRGNTGELFF. The genes are TRBV6-6 and TRBJ2-2; 7 bases align to TRBD1. The trim removed 8 bases at V and 2 bases at J, leaving 8 bases unmatched. Germline CDR1 is MNHNY and CDR2 is SVGAGI (reference sequence). The length of the CDR3 is 15 residues.

This clonotype was observed a handful of times. This rearrangement joins TRBV7-9 to TRBJ2-6; D is tentatively TRBD1 or TRBD2 (5 bases each). The CDR3 is 14 amino acids. V shed 5 bases and J shed 12 bases, with 17 bases lying between them. In germline, CDR1 is SEHNR, CDR2 FQNEAQ (reference sequence). The CDR3 DNA follows: TGTGCCAGCAGCGCCCAGGGCCCGGGACGCGTCCTGACTTTC. It translates to CASSAQGPGRVLTF.

This clonotype came up a few times. The chain uses TRBV7-2 and TRBJ2-5; D gene unclear. Trimming stripped 1 base from V and 2 bases from J, with 5 bases between. CDR1 and CDR2 from the germline V gene are SGHTA and FQGNSA. The CDR3 extends over 13 amino acids. As DNA, the CDR3 is TGTGCCAGCAGCTTAGAGGTACAAGAGACCCAGTACTTC. Translated: CASSLEVQETQYF.